Sequencing of this T cell receptor beta chain was carried out in a study of cytomegalovirus exposure and HLA in healthy donors listed by TCRdb under 2017. Describing the broader study: In an earlier analysis of around 540 of the donors, 276 Gb of sequence data and 90 million to 130 million unique TCR beta sequences from about 179 million T cells were reported. Roughly five DR-DQ haplotypes were treated as single units for association and clustering because of strong linkage in the cohort. To predict cytomegalovirus infection status, the study combined high-throughput TCR immunosequencing, statistical association of individual TCRs with disease status, and machine learning. The study aimed to test whether signatures of past pathogen exposure could be identified by cataloging public T cell receptors. Along with the approximately 700-subject first cohort, a separate validation cohort of over 90 different subjects was used. A later genetic analysis took genome-wide SNP genotypes for about 65% of the 666 donors and used that subset as a discovery cohort. Among the roughly 400 genotyped donors, around 81% belonged to the genetic ancestry cluster associated with self-reported Caucasian donors. HLA typing covered class I and class II loci at four-digit resolution. On average, roughly 200,000 unique TCR beta nucleotide sequences were sequenced per donor among 398 genotyped donors of the cohort, with 15% to 20% of those sequences being non-productive. Using immunosequencing, the study profiled T cell repertoires from fewer than 850 subjects and related those repertoires to cytomegalovirus serostatus. The number of donors typed differed by locus, with roughly 620-640 for A, B, C, DRB1 and DQB1, around 560 for DQA1, about 610 for DPA1, and around 460 for DPB1. Approximately 300 gigabases of sequencing data and around 80 million unique TCR sequences made up an early release that covered approximately 650 HLA-typed donors. An earlier analysis of around 540 of the donors applied high-throughput TCR beta sequencing to assess whether each TCR beta V gene segment acted as functional or pseudogenic. In the later analysis, no new phenotypic data were used to find candidate immune exposures; instead, reliance was placed on TCR beta sequences and their occurrence across donors. A later analysis re-analyzed previously published TCR beta repertoires from approximately 700 donors and added high-resolution HLA genotyping to study TCR occurrence patterns. Donor age, sex, ethnicity and CMV serostatus were compiled alongside the repertoire data. Every discovery cohort repertoire had been produced on one sequencing platform. What the authors observed across the whole study: In a later analysis, HLA-associated TCR beta chains showed more clonal expansion and lower generation probabilities than non-associated chains that were equally common. In this cohort, only TCR beta chains were sequenced, and detectable features were limited by the absence of alpha or paired-chain data. In a later analysis, several top co-occurrence clusters were reported to appear linked to parvovirus B19, influenza, CMV and Epstein-Barr virus. The authors suggested that the approach could potentially be extended to other disease states and immunological phenotypes. In vitro tests confirmed that a few of the cytomegalovirus-associated TCR beta chains recognize cytomegalovirus antigens. The classifier was reported to diagnose cytomegalovirus status with high specificity and sensitivity in both the original cohort and the validation cohort. Sequencing depth was assumed to be roughly uniform across donors in the presence/absence analyses, though that assumption may not hold. A further reported finding was that TCR beta sequences accurately predicted the HLA-A and HLA-B alleles for most subjects in the first cohort. A cluster of highly shared sequence variants was judged likely to be a technical artifact of the sequencing pipeline. Compared with the roughly 670-donor mean, donors in an Asian-associated ancestry cluster had fewer N-insertions in productive TCRs, according to a later genetic analysis. In a later analysis, most CMV-associated TCR beta chains were found to appear HLA-restricted, with HLA associations seemingly driven largely by CMV exposure. A later analysis associated 15,000 to 20,000 TCR beta sequences with specific HLA alleles at a false discovery rate of 0.05. A later analysis found that TCR association rates varied across HLA loci, with DRB1 alleles showing the most associated TCRs and HLA-C alleles the fewest. Most TCR sequences were seen in very few donors, while some public TCRs were found in many individuals. In an earlier analysis of around 600 of the donors, most TCR beta V segments appeared in productive rearrangements about 90% or about 30% of the time, broadly matching IMGT annotations. Linkage disequilibrium might explain the correlated functional status among segregating V segments, but an unknown experimental factor could not be ruled out. Because counts were too low, 15 or so rarely observed V segments, including chromosome 9 orphons, were excluded from the earlier analysis of 587 of the donors. When HLA alleles, especially DR and DQ, strongly co-occurred, TCR associations were difficult to assign to individual alleles. The study listed around 160 TCR beta chains as associated with cytomegalovirus. For the cohort, immune exposure information was limited to CMV serostatus. An association between a missense DCLRE1C variant and V-gene and J-gene trimming of TCR beta chains was found in a later genetic analysis and replicated in an independent cohort. Because HLA typing was missing for some donors at each locus, association tests included only the typed subset.

The cohort was made up of 666 healthy bone marrow donors. At the time of sampling, every cohort member was nominally healthy, though immune exposures that went unrecorded were likely present. The donor was CMV seropositive and belonged to the group of 250 to 350 seropositive cohort members. A peripheral blood sample was collected from each donor, and TCR beta sequencing was performed on peripheral blood mononuclear cells. Genomic DNA was extracted from the blood cell samples with the Qiagen DNeasy Blood Extraction Kit. Note on this clone: Its antigen has not been determined. The input lacks base qualities; no much larger clone sits a single base away.

The library relied on the immunoSEQ multiplex PCR assay. For the multiplex PCR, a mixture combining 60 forward primers for TCR Vbeta segments and 13 reverse primers for TCR Jbeta segments was used. The CDR3 region of rearranged TCR beta genes was amplified from genomic DNA by a multiplex PCR assay. The amplified TCR beta libraries were sequenced on the Illumina HiSeq System as 87-base-pair reads. The authors' analysis ran thus. A later analysis counted some 74 million unique TCR beta chains across the 666 repertoires, and some 11 million of these chains were shared by at least two donors. Raw reads were error-corrected and collapsed into unique sequences by a nearest-neighbor algorithm in which closely related sequences were merged to remove PCR and sequencing errors. To assign V, D and J gene segments, CDR3 sequences were aligned to IMGT reference sequences. Each retained sequence needed at least a six-nucleotide match to both a V gene segment and a J gene segment. Rearrangements were classified as productive when the CDR3 lacked stop codons and remained in frame with V and J, and all other rearrangements were classified as non-productive. CDR3 was defined by IMGT convention, running from the second conserved V-encoded cysteine to the conserved J-encoded phenylalanine. The earlier analysis of 500 to 600 of the donors excluded sequences that lacked an unambiguous match to a single V gene segment. An earlier analysis of a few hundred of the donors called V segments functional above 56.7% productive rearrangements and segregating when the between-donor standard deviation exceeded 5%. A statistical classification framework was built for diagnosing cytomegalovirus status from the catalog of TCR beta chain sequences. A later analysis assigned V and J genes by comparing TCR nucleotide sequences with IMGT/GENE-DB human TR gene sequences. A later analysis assigned CDR3 sequences and most-parsimonious VDJ recombination scenarios with the TCRdist pipeline. In a later analysis, every TCR beta chain was defined by the combination of its CDR3 amino acid sequence and its V-gene family, and reads without a unique V-gene family were dropped. In a later analysis, around 650 highly shared, low-generation-probability nucleotide sequences were removed to address suspected cross-contamination and a sequencing artifact. A later analysis calculated a clonal expansion index for each public chain from normalized within-repertoire ranks of inferred template counts. In a later analysis, generation probabilities were computed using a VDJ recombination model fitted to out-of-frame rearrangements, and the results were checked against IGoR. In a later analysis, hypergeometric tests were used to score TCR-TCR, TCR-HLA and TCR-CMV co-occurrence, with a repertoire-size bias correction applied to TCR pairs. False discovery rates were estimated in a later analysis by permuting HLA or CMV assignments 20 times. A later analysis grouped co-occurring TCRs with DBSCAN, adding TCRdist sequence similarity when clustering within HLA-allele-positive subsets. Repertoires with fewer than 30,000 or more than 120,000 public chains were left out of co-occurrence clustering, as were about 5 repertoires with anomalous nucleotide sharing. The immuneACCESS repertoire file appears here via TCRdb, limited to in-frame rearrangements. These files lack a portion of the clones; in checked studies, under half of the deficit traces to unresolved V genes, and the cause of the others is not known. The V and J calls and the clone size are those of that table, but D and trimming were determined from the DNA. Counted in this sample were under 85,000 clones; 79% of them appeared once. The ten top clones hold around a fifth of the sample.

The specimen sequenced was PBMCs. The receptor comes from a middle-aged woman in good health and CMV-seropositive.

The nucleotide sequence is TGTGCCAGCAGAGCGGGGGGGCCATCCTACAATGAGCAGTTCTTC. It codes for CASRAGGPSYNEQFF. Recombination connected TRBV6-1 to TRBJ2-1; TRBD2 matches 10 bases in the middle. CDR1 is given as MNHNS and CDR2 as SASEGT, both from the germline V gene. Measured from the cysteine to the phenylalanine, the CDR3 is 15 residues long. Just CDR3 DNA is preserved here, 45 bases in frame from base 1. V is pruned by 6 bases and J by 1 base, leaving 3 bases of the junction without a gene match.